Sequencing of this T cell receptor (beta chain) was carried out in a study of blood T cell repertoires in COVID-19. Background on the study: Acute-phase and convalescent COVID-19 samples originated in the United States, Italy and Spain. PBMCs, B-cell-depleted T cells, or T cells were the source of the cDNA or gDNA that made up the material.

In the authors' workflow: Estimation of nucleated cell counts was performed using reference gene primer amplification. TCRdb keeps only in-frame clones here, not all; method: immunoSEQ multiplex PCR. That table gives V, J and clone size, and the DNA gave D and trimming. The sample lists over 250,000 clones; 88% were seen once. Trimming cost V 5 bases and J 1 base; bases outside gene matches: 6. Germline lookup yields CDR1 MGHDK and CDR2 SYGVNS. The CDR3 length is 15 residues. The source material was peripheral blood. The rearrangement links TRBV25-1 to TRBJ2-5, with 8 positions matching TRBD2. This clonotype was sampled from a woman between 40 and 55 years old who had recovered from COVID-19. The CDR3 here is CASSPGGGGQETQYF. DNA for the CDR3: TGTGCCAGCAGTCCGGGGGGGGGAGGCCAAGAGACCCAGTACTTC.